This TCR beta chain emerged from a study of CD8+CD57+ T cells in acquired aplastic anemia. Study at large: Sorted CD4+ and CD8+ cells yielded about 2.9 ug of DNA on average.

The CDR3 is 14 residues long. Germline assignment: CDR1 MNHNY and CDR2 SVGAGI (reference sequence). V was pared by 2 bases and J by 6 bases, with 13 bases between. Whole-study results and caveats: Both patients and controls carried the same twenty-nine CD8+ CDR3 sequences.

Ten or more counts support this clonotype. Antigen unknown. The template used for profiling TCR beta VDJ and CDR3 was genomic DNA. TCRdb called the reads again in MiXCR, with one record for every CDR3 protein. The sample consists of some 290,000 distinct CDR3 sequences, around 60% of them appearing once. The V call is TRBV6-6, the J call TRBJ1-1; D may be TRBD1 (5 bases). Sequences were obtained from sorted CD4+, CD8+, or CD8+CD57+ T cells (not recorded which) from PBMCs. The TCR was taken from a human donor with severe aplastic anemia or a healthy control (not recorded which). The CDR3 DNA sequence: TGTGCCAGCAGTTACCCCGGGTTAGGGGCTGAAGCTTTCTTT. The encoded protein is CASSYPGLGAEAFF.